Presented here are 17 T cell receptor beta chains from one specimen sequenced in a study of blood T cell repertoires in COVID-19. Method: immunoSEQ multiplex PCR; TCRdb's copy keeps in-frame clones and lacks some. This table holds some 700,000 clones, 80% to 90% found once. Input material: peripheral blood. Receptors were obtained from a woman aged 18-35 years with acute or convalescent COVID-19.

This sequence joins TRBV11-2 and TRBJ2-2; 8 nucleotides align to TRBD2. The trim removed 6 bases at V and 5 bases at J, leaving 20 bases unmatched. The CDR3 runs 19 residues. The germline gives CDR1 SGHAT, CDR2 FQNNGV. CDR3 sequence (DNA): TGTGCCAGCAGACAAACCCGGGCTAGCGGGTCGTCGAGGACCGGGGAGCTGTTTTTT. It yields the protein CASRQTRASGSSRTGELFF.

The chain carries TRBV2 and TRBJ1-5; no clear D. Per germline, CDR1 SNHLY and CDR2 FYNNEI. With 7 bases removed from V and 0 bases from J, the gap between germline ends came to 7 bases. The CDR3 consists of 13 residues. CDR3 residues: CASKDYSNQPQHF. Written as DNA, the CDR3 is TGTGCCAGCAAGGACTATAGCAATCAGCCCCAGCATTTT. Complete variable domain (other parts from reference TRBV2 and TRBJ1-5): EPEVTQTPSHQVTQMGQEVILRCVPISNHLYFYWYRQILGQKVEFLVSFYNNEISEKSEIFDDQFSVERPDGSNFTLKIRSTKLEDSAMYFCASKDYSNQPQHFGDGTRLSIL.

The V gene is TRBV10-2, the J gene TRBJ1-5; the match to TRBD1 covers 9 bases. The ends lost 8 bases at V and 4 bases at J; junction bases unmatched: 6. The CDR3 spans 14 residues. Germline loops: CDR1 WSHSY, CDR2 SAAADI. The CDR3 protein is CASSTGGFNQPQHF. The CDR3 coding sequence is TGCGCCAGCTCGACAGGGGGGTTTAATCAGCCCCAGCATTTT.

This clone has a single count. The V and J genes are TRBV11-2 and TRBJ1-5; TRBD1 matches 8 bases. This CDR3 region has 15 residues. Germline assignment: CDR1 SGHAT and CDR2 FQNNGV. J gave up 8 bases and V 5 bases, and 11 bases lay outside the gene matches. DNA for the CDR3: TGTGCCAGCAGCACCGGGACAGGTGGCGGAAAGCCCCAGCATTTT. This translates into CASSTGTGGGKPQHF.

The CDR3 nucleotides are TGTGCCAGCAGCTTAAGGGGACTAGCGGGGGGCCCCCAAGAGACCCAGTACTTC. It translates to CASSLRGLAGGPQETQYF. The chain joins TRBV7-3 to TRBJ2-5, with 15 bases aligning to TRBD2. Germline V gives CDR1 SGHTA, CDR2 FQGTGA. V was pared by 1 base and J by 1 base, with 4 bases of the junction left unmatched. This CDR3 is built from 18 residues.

The rearrangement uses TRBV23-1 and TRBJ1-5; D remains unclear. TRBV23-1 carries the ORF label, with uncertain function. The V end was cut by 4 bases, the J end by 6 bases, with 22 bases between. The CDR3 consists of 17 residues. The DNA for the CDR3 is TGCGCCAGCAGTCCTTGCCCTCCAGGCAACCCCAGTCAGCCCCAGCATTTT. Translated, it gives CASSPCPPGNPSQPQHF.

The chain has TRBV18 and TRBJ1-4; D gene ambiguous. The V and J ends lost 6 bases and 4 bases respectively, with 18 bases between them. The germline V gene encodes CDR1 KGHSH and CDR2 LQKENI. The CDR3 extends over 16 amino acids. CDR3 in amino acids: CASSLNRRSNNEKLFF. DNA for the CDR3: TGTGCCAGCTCCCTCAATCGGCGGTCCAATAATGAAAAACTGTTTTTT. Combining the CDR3 with reference TRBV18 and TRBJ1-4 gives the whole variable domain NAGVMQNPRHLVRRRGQEARLRCSPMKGHSHVYWYRQLPEEGLKFMVYLQKENIIDESGMPKERFSAEFPKEGPSILRIQQVVRGDSAAYFCASSLNRRSNNEKLFFGSGTQLSVL.

V and J are TRBV6-5 and TRBJ1-1, with TRBD1 matching 10 bases. Germline values: CDR1 MNHEY, CDR2 SVGAGI. After removal of 6 bases from V and 7 bases from J, the junction contained 11 bases not matched to a gene. The CDR3 has 15 amino acids. CDR3 nucleotides: TGTGCCAGCAGCCAACCCTGGACAGGGGGTGGTGAAGCTTTCTTT. It specifies CASSQPWTGGGEAFF.

The chain is built from TRBV4-1 and TRBJ2-1, with 8 bases lining up with TRBD2. V was pared by 0 bases and J by 4 bases, with 5 bases of the junction left unmatched. Per the germline V gene, CDR1 is MGHRA and CDR2 is YSYEKL. The CDR3 is 16 residues long. CDR3 nucleotides: TGCGCCAGCAGCCAAGAATCAAGCGGGGGTTACAATGAGCAGTTCTTC. It yields the protein CASSQESSGGYNEQFF.

The genes are TRBV6-5 and TRBJ1-1; TRBD1 matches at 9 bases. CDR3 length equals 13 residues. The J segment lost 5 bases and the V segment lost 8 bases, leaving 6 bases of the junction unmatched. Per germline, CDR1 MNHEY and CDR2 SVGAGI. CDR3 residues: CASGLDRGTEAFF. The CDR3 nucleotides read TGTGCCAGCGGATTGGACAGGGGAACTGAAGCTTTCTTT.

Comment on this clone: This specimen includes other DNA sequences encoding the same CDR3. This chain links TRBV6-1 with TRBJ1-2, with D tentatively TRBD1 (5 bases). The V end lost 0 bases, the J end lost 5 bases, and 10 bases lay between the germline ends. The CDR3 sequence is 14 residues long. CDR1 and CDR2 from the germline V gene are MNHNS and SASEGT. CDR3 sequence: CASSEAGGGYGYTF. The CDR3 DNA is TGTGCCAGCAGTGAAGCGGGGGGAGGGTATGGCTACACCTTC.

The chain uses TRBV5-6 and TRBJ1-4; D not resolved. V was trimmed by 5 bases and J by 5 bases, leaving 13 bases between them. CDR1 and CDR2 from the germline V gene are SGHDT and YYEEEE. The CDR3 runs 14 residues. The CDR3 DNA reads as TGTGCCAGCAGTATACAGAGTATCAATGAAAAACTGTTTTTT. It encodes CASSIQSINEKLFF.

The genes are TRBV5-1 and TRBJ1-1, with 7 bases lining up with TRBD1. The germline gives CDR1 SGHRS, CDR2 YFSETQ. There are 13 residues in the CDR3. Trimming removed 5 bases from V and 5 bases from J; junction bases left unmatched: 6. The CDR3 region has the DNA TGCGCCAGCAGTATTATACAGGGGACTGAAGCTTTCTTT. It encodes CASSIIQGTEAFF.

The chain recombines TRBV5-1 with TRBJ1-2; the D gene is possibly TRBD1 (6 bases). The CDR3 loop spans 16 amino acids. Trimming pared 4 bases from V and 7 bases from J, leaving 23 bases between. Per germline, CDR1 SGHRS and CDR2 YFSETQ. The CDR3, as DNA: TGCGCCAGCAGCCCCGGAAACGGACAGCCGTCTCTTGGCTACACCTTC. Encoded protein: CASSPGNGQPSLGYTF.

The chain combines TRBV4-1 with TRBJ1-1; D ambiguous. Germline V gives CDR1 MGHRA, CDR2 YSYEKL. The CDR3 consists of 13 residues. Trimming pared 1 base from V and 5 bases from J, leaving 8 bases between. The DNA of the CDR3 is TGCGCCAGCAGCCAAGTATTGCAGACTGAAGCTTTCTTT. Encoded protein: CASSQVLQTEAFF.

The chain recombines TRBV12-5 with TRBJ2-7, with TRBD1 identical over 8 bases. V was clipped by 5 bases and J by 0 bases; unmatched bases: 6. The germline CDR1 and CDR2 sequences are LGHNT and FRNRAP. This CDR3 has 15 amino acids. CDR3 DNA sequence: TGTGCTAGTGGTATCGGGACAGGAAGCTCCTACGAGCAGTACTTC. Translated, it gives CASGIGTGSSYEQYF.

The CDR3 region has the DNA TGCGCCAGCAGCGCCCGTGCTACTTGGGCATCTTTCTTT. Its translation is CASSARATWASFF. The V and J genes are TRBV4-1 and TRBJ1-1; D gene unclear. The V and J ends lost 5 bases and 12 bases respectively, with 19 bases between them. The length of the CDR3 is 13 residues. CDR1 and CDR2 from the germline V gene are MGHRA and YSYEKL.